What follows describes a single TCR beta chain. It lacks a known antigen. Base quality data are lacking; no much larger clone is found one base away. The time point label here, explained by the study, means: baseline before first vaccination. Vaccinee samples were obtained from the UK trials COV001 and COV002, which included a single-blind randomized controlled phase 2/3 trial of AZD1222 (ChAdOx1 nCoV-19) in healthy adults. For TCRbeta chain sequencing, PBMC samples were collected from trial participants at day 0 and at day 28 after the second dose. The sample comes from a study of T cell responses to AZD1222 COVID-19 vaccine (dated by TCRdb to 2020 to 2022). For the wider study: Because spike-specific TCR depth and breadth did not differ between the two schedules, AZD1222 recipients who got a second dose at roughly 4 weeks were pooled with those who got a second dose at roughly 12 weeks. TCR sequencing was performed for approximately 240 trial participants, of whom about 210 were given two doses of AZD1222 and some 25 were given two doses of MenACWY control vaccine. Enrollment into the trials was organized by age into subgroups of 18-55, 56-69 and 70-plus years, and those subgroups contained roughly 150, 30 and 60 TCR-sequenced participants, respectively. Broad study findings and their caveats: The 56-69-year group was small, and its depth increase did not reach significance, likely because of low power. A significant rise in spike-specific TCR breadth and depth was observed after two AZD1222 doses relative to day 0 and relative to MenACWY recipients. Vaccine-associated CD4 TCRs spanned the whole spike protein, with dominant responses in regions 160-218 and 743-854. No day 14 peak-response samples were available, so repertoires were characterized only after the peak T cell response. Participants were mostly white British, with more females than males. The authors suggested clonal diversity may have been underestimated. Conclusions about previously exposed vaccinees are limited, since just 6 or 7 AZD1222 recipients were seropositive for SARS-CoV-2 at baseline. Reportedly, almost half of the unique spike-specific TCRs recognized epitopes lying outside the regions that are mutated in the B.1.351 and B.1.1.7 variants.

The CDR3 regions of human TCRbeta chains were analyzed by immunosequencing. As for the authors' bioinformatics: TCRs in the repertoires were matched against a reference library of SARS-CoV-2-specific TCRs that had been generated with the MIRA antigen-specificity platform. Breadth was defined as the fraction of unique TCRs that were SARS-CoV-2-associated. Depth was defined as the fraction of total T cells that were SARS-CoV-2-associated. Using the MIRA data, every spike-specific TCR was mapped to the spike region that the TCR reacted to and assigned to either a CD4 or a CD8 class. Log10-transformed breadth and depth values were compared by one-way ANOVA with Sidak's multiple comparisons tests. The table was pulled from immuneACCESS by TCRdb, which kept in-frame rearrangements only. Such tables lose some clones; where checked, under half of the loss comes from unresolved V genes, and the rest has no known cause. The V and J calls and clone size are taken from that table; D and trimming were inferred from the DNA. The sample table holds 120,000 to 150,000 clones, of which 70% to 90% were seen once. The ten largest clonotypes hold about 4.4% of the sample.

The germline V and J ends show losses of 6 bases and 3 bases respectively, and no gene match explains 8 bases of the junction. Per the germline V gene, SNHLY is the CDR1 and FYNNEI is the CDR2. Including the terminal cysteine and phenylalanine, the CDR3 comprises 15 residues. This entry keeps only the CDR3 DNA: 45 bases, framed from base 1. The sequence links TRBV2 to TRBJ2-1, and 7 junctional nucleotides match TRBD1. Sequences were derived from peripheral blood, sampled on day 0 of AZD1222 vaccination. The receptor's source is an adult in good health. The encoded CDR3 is CASRATGTNYNEQFF. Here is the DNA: TGTGCCAGCAGGGCGACAGGGACGAACTACAATGAGCAGTTCTTC.